This paragraph covers one T cell receptor (beta chain) sequence. The sample originates from a study of early T cells in non-severe SARS-CoV-2 infection. TCRdb redid the calling of the 5' RACE reads with MiXCR, one entry per CDR3 protein. The sample yields roughly 58,000 distinct CDR3 sequences, approximately 12% seen once. V dropped 0 bases and J dropped 0 bases, with 7 bases sitting between them. This CDR3 is 15 amino acids long. The V gene's germline CDR1 is SGHNT and CDR2 YYREEE (reference sequence). The sequenced sample was whole blood. This TCR came from an adult who was a healthcare worker with PCR-confirmed SARS-CoV-2 infection or an uninfected control (not recorded which). The gene calls are TRBV5-4 and TRBJ2-1, with D hard to call. The CDR3: CASSLAWVSYNEQFF. In DNA form, the CDR3 reads TGTGCCAGCAGCTTGGCGTGGGTCTCCTACAATGAGCAGTTCTTC. The full variable domain, completed using reference TRBV5-4 and TRBJ2-1, is ETGVTQSPTHLIKTRGQQVTLRCSSQSGHNTVSWYQQALGQGPQFIFQYYREEENGRGNFPPRFSGLQFPNYSSELNVNALELDDSALYLCASSLAWVSYNEQFFGPGTRLTVL.